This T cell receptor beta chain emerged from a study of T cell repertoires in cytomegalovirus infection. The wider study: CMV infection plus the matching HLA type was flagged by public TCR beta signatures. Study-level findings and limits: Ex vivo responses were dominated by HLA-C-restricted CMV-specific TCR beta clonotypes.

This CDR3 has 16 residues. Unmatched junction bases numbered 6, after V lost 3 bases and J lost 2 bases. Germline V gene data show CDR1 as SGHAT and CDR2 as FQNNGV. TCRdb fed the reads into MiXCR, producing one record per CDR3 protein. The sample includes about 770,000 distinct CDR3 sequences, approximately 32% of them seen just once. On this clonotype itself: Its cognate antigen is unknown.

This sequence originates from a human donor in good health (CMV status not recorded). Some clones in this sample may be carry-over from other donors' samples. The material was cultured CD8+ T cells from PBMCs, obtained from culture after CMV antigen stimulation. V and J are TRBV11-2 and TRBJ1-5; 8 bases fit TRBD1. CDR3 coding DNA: TGTGCCAGCAGCTTCTCGGACAGGGAGGGCAATCAGCCCCAGCATTTT. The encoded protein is CASSFSDREGNQPQHF.